What follows are 14 T cell receptor beta chains derived from one specimen sequenced in a study of beta chain features in type 1 diabetes. Study results and limitations: Across all four CD4+ subsets, people with type 1 diabetes showed modestly shorter TCRB CDR3s.

Sequencing targeted expressed TCRB transcripts, as all isolated RNA had been reverse transcribed. The assay was immunoSEQ multiplex PCR, and TCRdb's table has in-frame clones only and misses some. The sample lists hundreds of thousands of clones, roughly 12% seen once, with over 0.008% in the top ten. The antigens for these receptors are not known. The sample comprised naive CD4+ T cells from blood. These receptors came from a woman aged 18-30 years with type 1 diabetes.

This clone was counted between two and nine times. V is TRBV19 and J is TRBJ1-2; D unresolved. CDR3 length: 13 amino acids. Trimming left V 5 bases short and J 5 bases short, with 12 bases between. The germline V gene encodes CDR1 LNHDA and CDR2 SQIVND (reference sequence). The CDR3 reads CASSREHTYGYTF. The CDR3 DNA follows: TGTGCCAGTAGTCGGGAACACACATATGGCTACACCTTC.

This sequence joins TRBV6-5 and TRBJ1-2, with D perhaps matching TRBD1 (5 bases). The V gene lost 5 bases and the J gene lost 5 bases, with 6 bases spanning the gap. Germline V gives CDR1 MNHEY, CDR2 SVGAGI. This CDR3 contains 11 residues. CDR3 sequence reads: CASSGTYGYTF. CDR3 sequence (DNA): TGTGCCAGCAGTGGGACTTATGGCTACACCTTC.

The chain has TRBV2 and TRBJ1-5, with 8 bases lining up with TRBD1. After removal of 6 bases from V and 0 bases from J, the junction contained 4 bases not matched to a gene. The germline V gene has CDR1 SNHLY and CDR2 FYNNEI. The CDR3 is made up of 15 amino acids. CDR3 region: CASRDTGGSNQPQHF. CDR3 nucleotides: TGTGCCAGCAGAGACACAGGGGGTAGCAATCAGCCCCAGCATTTT. Full variable domain (missing parts from reference TRBV2 and TRBJ1-5): EPEVTQTPSHQVTQMGQEVILRCVPISNHLYFYWYRQILGQKVEFLVSFYNNEISEKSEIFDDQFSVERPDGSNFTLKIRSTKLEDSAMYFCASRDTGGSNQPQHFGDGTRLSIL.

This clone turned up a few times. The V and J genes are TRBV28 and TRBJ1-2, with a possible D match to TRBD1 (5 bases). Trimming stripped 4 bases from V and 4 bases from J, with 19 bases between. Per the germline V gene, CDR1 is MDHEN and CDR2 is SYDVKM. This CDR3 is 16 amino acids long. Written as DNA, the CDR3 is TGTGCCAGCAGTTCCCCCATCCATCCAGGGCGCTATGGCTACACCTTC. Encoded protein: CASSSPIHPGRYGYTF.

This clone appeared a few times. The rearrangement joins TRBV10-3 to TRBJ2-7; D may be TRBD1 (5 bases). The CDR3 loop spans 14 amino acids. With 0 bases removed from V and 7 bases from J, the gap between germline ends came to 13 bases. CDR1 and CDR2 (germline): ENHRY, SYGVKD. The chain's CDR3 is CAISESGRVGEQYF. CDR3 nucleotide sequence: TGTGCCATCAGTGAGTCTGGCAGGGTTGGTGAGCAGTACTTC.

This clone was counted between two and nine times. The J gene is TRBJ1-4, the V gene TRBV28; D may be TRBD1 (5 bases). This CDR3 has 13 amino acids. Germline CDR1 and CDR2: MDHEN and SYDVKM. Trimming took 4 bases from V and 8 from J, leaving 11 bases between them. The CDR3 reads CASSWGVREKLFF. The DNA for the CDR3 is TGTGCCAGCAGTTGGGGGGTCAGGGAAAAACTGTTTTTT.

The chain carries TRBV6-5 and TRBJ1-6; the D is unclear. The CDR3 consists of 12 residues. Germline values: CDR1 MNHEY, CDR2 SVGAGI. Trimming took off 6 bases at V and 14 bases at J, with 14 bases between the two ends. CDR3 loop: CASSPELRTLHF. The CDR3 bases are TGTGCCAGCAGCCCCGAGTTGAGGACCCTCCACTTT.

About this clone: Other DNA sequences within the sample encode an identical CDR3. J is TRBJ2-5 and V is TRBV7-2, with 7 bases identical to TRBD2. J gave up 5 bases and V 1 base, and 1 base lay outside the gene matches. The CDR3 covers 13 residues. Germline V CDR1 and CDR2: SGHTA, FQGNSA. CDR3 protein: CASSLVGGETQYF. For the CDR3, the DNA is TGTGCCAGCAGCTTAGTGGGGGGGGAGACCCAGTACTTC.

The CDR3 here is CASSLRQGREKLFF. DNA for the CDR3: TGTGCCAGCAGTTTAAGACAGGGAAGGGAAAAACTGTTTTTT. This sequence joins TRBV28 and TRBJ1-4, with 7 bases aligning to TRBD1. This CDR3 spans 14 amino acids. V trimming: 2 bases; J trimming: 8 bases; junction bases outside the gene matches: 5. The germline gives CDR1 MDHEN, CDR2 SYDVKM.

J is TRBJ2-5 and V is TRBV6-5; 8 bases agree with TRBD1. Germline trimming cut 4 bases from V and 6 bases from J; bases unmatched to any gene: 7. Germline values: CDR1 MNHEY, CDR2 SVGAGI. This CDR3 contains 14 residues. CDR3 sequence (DNA): TGTGCCAGCAGTTTAGCAGGGGGCCAGAAGACCCAGTACTTC. Amino acids: CASSLAGGQKTQYF.

This clone was counted a few times. V is TRBV6-6 and J is TRBJ2-7, with a possible D match to TRBD1 (6 bases). Deletions cut 10 bases from V and 4 bases from J, with 11 bases between. The length of the CDR3 is 11 residues. Looked up from germline, CDR1 is MNHNY and CDR2 is SVGAGI (reference sequence). CDR3 sequence reads: CATLQGYEQYF. Written as DNA, the CDR3 is TGTGCCACCCTTCAGGGGTACGAGCAGTACTTC.

This clone has only a few counts. The V call is TRBV7-8, the J call TRBJ2-5; D perhaps matches TRBD1 (5 bases). CDR3 length: 14 amino acids. Germline CDR1 SGHVS, CDR2 FQNEAQ. The V end was cut by 3 bases, the J end by 2 bases, with 10 bases between. The CDR3, as DNA: TGTGCCAGCAGCTTGAGACAGATACAAGAGACCCAGTACTTC. It specifies CASSLRQIQETQYF.

There are a few counts of this clone. V gene TRBV2 combines with J gene TRBJ2-2; D is perhaps TRBD1 (5 bases). Trimming stripped 2 bases from V and 0 bases from J, with 10 bases between. Germline-derived CDR1 and CDR2 are SNHLY and FYNNEI. This CDR3 region has 16 residues. The CDR3 spells CASSEQGFANTGELFF. DNA of the CDR3: TGTGCCAGCAGTGAACAGGGATTCGCGAACACCGGGGAGCTGTTTTTT.

The rearrangement uses TRBV2 and TRBJ2-7; D not certain. The length of the CDR3 is 12 residues. V was pared by 6 bases and J by 4 bases, with 10 bases between. The germline V gene encodes CDR1 SNHLY and CDR2 FYNNEI. CDR3 amino acids: CASSLSGYEQYF. In DNA form, the CDR3 reads TGTGCCAGCAGCCTGAGTGGTTACGAGCAGTACTTC. The complete variable domain, with remaining parts taken from reference TRBV2 and TRBJ2-7, reads EPEVTQTPSHQVTQMGQEVILRCVPISNHLYFYWYRQILGQKVEFLVSFYNNEISEKSEIFDDQFSVERPDGSNFTLKIRSTKLEDSAMYFCASSLSGYEQYFGPGTRLTVT.